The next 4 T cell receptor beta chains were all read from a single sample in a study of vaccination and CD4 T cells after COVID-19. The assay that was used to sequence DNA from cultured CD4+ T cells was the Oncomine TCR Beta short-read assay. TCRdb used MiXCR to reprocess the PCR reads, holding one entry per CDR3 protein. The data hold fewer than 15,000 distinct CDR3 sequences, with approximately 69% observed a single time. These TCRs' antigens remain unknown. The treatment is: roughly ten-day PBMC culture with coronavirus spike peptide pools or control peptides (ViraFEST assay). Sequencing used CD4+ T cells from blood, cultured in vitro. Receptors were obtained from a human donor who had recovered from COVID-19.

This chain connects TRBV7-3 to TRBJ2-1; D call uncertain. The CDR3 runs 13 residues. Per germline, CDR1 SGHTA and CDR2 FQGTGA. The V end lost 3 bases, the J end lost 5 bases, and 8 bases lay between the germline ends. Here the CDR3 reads CASSFGVDNEQFF. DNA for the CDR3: TGTGCCAGCAGCTTCGGTGTGGACAATGAGCAGTTCTTC.

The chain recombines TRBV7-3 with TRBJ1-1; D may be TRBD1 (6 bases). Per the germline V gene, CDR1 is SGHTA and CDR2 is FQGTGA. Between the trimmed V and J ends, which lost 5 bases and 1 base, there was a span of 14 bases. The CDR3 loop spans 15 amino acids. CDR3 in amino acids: CASSLEPRGNTEAFF. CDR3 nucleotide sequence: TGTGCCAGCAGCCTGGAGCCCAGGGGGAACACTGAAGCTTTCTTT. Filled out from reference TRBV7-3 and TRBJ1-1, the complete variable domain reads GAGVSQTPSNKVTEKGKYVELRCDPISGHTALYWYRQSLGQGPEFLIYFQGTGAADDSGLPNDRFFAVRPEGSVSTLKIQRTERGDSAVYLCASSLEPRGNTEAFFGQGTRLTVV.

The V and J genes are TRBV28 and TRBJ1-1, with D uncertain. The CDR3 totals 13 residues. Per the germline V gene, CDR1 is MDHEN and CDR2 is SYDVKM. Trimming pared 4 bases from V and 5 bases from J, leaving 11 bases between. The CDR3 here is CASSSLPGTEAFF. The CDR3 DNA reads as TGTGCCAGCAGTTCCCTCCCGGGGACTGAAGCTTTCTTT.

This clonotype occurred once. The CDR3 is CATETWRDRTNTGELFF. The DNA for the CDR3 is TGTGCCACCGAGACCTGGCGGGACAGGACGAACACCGGGGAGCTGTTTTTT. The V gene is TRBV11-3, the J gene TRBJ2-2; 8 nucleotides agree with TRBD1. Germline V gene sequence: CDR1 SGHNT, CDR2 YENEEA. The CDR3 has 17 residues. With 10 bases clipped from V and 0 bases from J, the junction kept 13 bases outside the gene matches.